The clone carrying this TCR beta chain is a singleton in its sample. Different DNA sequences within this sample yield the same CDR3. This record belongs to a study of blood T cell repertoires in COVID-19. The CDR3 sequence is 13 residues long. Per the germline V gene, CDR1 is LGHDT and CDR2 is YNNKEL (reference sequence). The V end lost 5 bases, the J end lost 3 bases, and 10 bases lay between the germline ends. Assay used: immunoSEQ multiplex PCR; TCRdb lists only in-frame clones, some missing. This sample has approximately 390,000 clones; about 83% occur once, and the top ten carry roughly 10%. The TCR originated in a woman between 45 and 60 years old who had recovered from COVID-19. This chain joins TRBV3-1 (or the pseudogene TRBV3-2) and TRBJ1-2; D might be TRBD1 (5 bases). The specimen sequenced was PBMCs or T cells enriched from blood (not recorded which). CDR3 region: CASSFGGDYGYTF. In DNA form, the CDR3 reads TGTGCCAGCAGCTTCGGGGGTGACTATGGCTACACCTTC.